This T cell receptor beta chain was sequenced in a study of cytomegalovirus exposure and HLA in healthy donors. Trimming left V 3 bases short and J 5 bases short, with 18 bases between. Germline V lookup: CDR1 SGHAT, CDR2 FQNNGV. There are 16 residues in the CDR3. This clone is a singleton in its sample. Researchers ran the PCR with 60 Vbeta and 13 Jbeta primers. Generated by immunoSEQ multiplex PCR, the TCRdb table keeps only in-frame clones and is missing some. Of about 98,000 clones listed, about 81% were seen once; the top ten hold approximately 1.3%. V and J are TRBV11-2 and TRBJ2-3, with a weak D call TRBD2 (6 bases). The receptor was derived from a man aged 40-50 years in good health and CMV-seronegative. What was sequenced was PBMCs. The CDR3 DNA reads as TGTGCCAGCAGCTTGGTCTCTGGCGGGGCCTTAGATACGCAGTATTTT. The encoded protein is CASSLVSGGALDTQYF.